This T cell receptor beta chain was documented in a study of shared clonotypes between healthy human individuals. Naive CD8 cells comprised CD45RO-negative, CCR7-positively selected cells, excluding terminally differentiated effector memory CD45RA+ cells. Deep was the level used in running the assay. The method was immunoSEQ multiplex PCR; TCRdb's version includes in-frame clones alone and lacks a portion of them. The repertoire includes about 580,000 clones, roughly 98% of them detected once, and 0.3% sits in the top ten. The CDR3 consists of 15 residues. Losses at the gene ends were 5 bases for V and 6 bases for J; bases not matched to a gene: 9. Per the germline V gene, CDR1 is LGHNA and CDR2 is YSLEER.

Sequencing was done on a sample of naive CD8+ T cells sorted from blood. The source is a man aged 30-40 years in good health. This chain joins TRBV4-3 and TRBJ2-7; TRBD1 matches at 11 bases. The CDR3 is CASSEGTGGRGEQYF. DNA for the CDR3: TGCGCCAGCAGCGAAGGGACAGGGGGTCGCGGCGAGCAGTACTTC.